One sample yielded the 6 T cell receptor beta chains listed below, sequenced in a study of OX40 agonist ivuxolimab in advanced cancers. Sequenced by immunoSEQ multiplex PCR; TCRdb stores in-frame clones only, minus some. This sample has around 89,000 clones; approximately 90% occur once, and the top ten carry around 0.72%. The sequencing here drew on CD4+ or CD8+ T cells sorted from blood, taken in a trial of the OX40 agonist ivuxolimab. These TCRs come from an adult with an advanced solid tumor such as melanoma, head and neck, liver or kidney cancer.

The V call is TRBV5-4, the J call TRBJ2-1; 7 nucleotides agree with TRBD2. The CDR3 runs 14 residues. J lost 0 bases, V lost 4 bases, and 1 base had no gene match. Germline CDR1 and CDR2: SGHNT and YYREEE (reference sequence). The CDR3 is CASSPGGSYNEQFF. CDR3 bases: TGTGCCAGCAGCCCGGGGGGCTCCTACAATGAGCAGTTCTTC.

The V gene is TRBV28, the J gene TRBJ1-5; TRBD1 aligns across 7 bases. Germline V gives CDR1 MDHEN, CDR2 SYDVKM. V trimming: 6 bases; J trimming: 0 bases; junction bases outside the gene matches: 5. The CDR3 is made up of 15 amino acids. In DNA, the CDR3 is TGTGCCAGCAGCGAGGGGGCAACTAGCAATCAGCCCCAGCATTTT. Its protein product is CASSEGATSNQPQHF.

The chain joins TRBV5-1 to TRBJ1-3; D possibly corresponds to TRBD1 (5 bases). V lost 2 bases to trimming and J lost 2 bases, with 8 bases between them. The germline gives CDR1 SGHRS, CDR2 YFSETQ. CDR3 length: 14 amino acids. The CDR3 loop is CASSFSGAGNTIYF. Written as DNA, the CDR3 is TGCGCCAGCAGCTTTTCGGGGGCTGGAAACACCATATATTTT.

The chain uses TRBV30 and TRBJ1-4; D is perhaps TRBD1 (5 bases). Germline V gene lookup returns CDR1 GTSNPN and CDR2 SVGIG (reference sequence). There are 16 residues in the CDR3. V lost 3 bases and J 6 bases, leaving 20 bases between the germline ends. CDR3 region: CAWREPGLPRDEKLFF. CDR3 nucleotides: TGTGCCTGGAGAGAACCGGGACTTCCCCGCGATGAAAAACTGTTTTTT.

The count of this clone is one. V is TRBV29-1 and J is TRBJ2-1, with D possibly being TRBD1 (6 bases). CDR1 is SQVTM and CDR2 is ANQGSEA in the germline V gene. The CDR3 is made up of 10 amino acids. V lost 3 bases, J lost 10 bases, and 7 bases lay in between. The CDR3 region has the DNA TGCAGCGTTGAGGGGGCAGAGCAGTTCTTC. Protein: CSVEGAEQFF.

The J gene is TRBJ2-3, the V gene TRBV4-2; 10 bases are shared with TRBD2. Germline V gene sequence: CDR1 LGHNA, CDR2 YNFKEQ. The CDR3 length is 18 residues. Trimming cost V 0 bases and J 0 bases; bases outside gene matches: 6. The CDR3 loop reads CASSQEPSGGSSTDTQYF. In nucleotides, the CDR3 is TGTGCCAGCAGCCAAGAACCTAGCGGGGGCTCTAGCACAGATACGCAGTATTTT.